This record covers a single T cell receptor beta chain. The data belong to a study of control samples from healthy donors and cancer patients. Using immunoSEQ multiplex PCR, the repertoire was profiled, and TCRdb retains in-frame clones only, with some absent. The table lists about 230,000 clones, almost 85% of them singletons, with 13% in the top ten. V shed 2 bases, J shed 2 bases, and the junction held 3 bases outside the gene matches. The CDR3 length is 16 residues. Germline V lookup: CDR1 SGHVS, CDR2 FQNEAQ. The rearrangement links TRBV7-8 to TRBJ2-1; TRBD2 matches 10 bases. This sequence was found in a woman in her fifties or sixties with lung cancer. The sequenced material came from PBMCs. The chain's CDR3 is CASSLRSGRAYNEQFF. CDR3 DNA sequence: TGTGCCAGCAGCTTAAGGAGCGGGAGGGCCTACAATGAGCAGTTCTTC.